Listed below are T cell receptor beta chains from one sample, sequenced in a study of kidney transplant recipient with SARS-CoV-2 infection. TCRdb itself ran the reads through MiXCR, one entry per CDR3 protein. The repertoire consists of roughly 230,000 distinct CDR3 sequences, with around 28% occurring once and the leading ten covering around 6.8%. The sequences come from a blood sample, collected at baseline and on day 111 from a kidney transplant recipient. The receptors originated from a male patient aged 25-45 years who had COVID-19 and was a kidney transplant recipient. Part of the T cells may come from the graft donor. Both conserved end residues are trimmed from each CDR3. Fields, in order: CDR3 length, V gene, J gene, CDR3 protein.

>13|TRBV6-2/TRBV6-3|TRBJ1-3
ASSYSSTDVDTIY
>14|TRBV5-1|TRBJ2-5
ASSSGGILLQETQY
>14|TRBV5-7|TRBJ1-2
ASIRTLAWKTYGYT
>14|TRBV4-1|TRBJ1-3
ASSQPPTGTGNTIY
>12|TRBV12-3/TRBV12-4|TRBJ1-1
ASSLRGRLTEAF
>14|TRBV12-2|TRBJ2-7
ASRLETSGISYEQY
>14|TRBV5-3|TRBJ1-2
ARRLEVVRKTYGYT
>15|TRBV12-2|TRBJ1-2
ASRVNMTPRKTYGYT
>12|TRBV19|TRBJ2-5
ASSMGGVQETQY
>15|TRBV19|TRBJ1-2
ASSKGMTNRKTYGYT
>17|TRBV5-5|TRBJ2-2
ASSASGLAGVGGTGELF
>14|TRBV8-2|TRBJ1-2
GSCNDDSRKTYGYT
>12|TRBV20-1|TRBJ1-5
SARENRGSQPQH
>12|TRBV2|TRBJ1-2
ASSGQGADYGYT
>15|TRBV7-9|TRBJ1-2
ASSCVRYHGKTYGYT
>13|TRBV28|TRBJ1-1
ASSRGQPKNTEAF
>11|TRBV15|TRBJ2-5
ATSGQGRETQY
>14|TRBV6-5|TRBJ2-1
ASSDQTSASLKEQF
>15|TRBV6-1|TRBJ1-2
ASSNILECRNTYGYT
>13|TRBV6-5|TRBJ1-5
ASSYSTGVNQPQH
>11|TRBV20-1|TRBJ2-7
SATGGSFREQY
>15|TRBV19|TRBJ1-2
ASSYARTNRKTYGYT
>12|TRBV20-1|TRBJ2-1
SARGLAGGNEQF
>12|TRBV7-2|TRBJ2-7
ASSSRQGVGEQY
>12|TRBV6-5|TRBJ1-6
ASSADRKNSPLH
>16|TRBV3-1|TRBJ2-2
ASSDPCPISGLTGELF
>14|TRBV13|TRBJ2-7
ASSPLKETGGNEQY
>14|TRBV27|TRBJ1-1
ASSLFGRGMNTEAF
>15|TRBV12-3/TRBV12-4|TRBJ1-2
ASSQIFSFRKTYGYT
>10|TRBV20-1|TRBJ2-1
SADLVYNEQF
>13|TRBV5-5|TRBJ1-2
ASSPRTGSIYGYT
>10|TRBV4-2|TRBJ2-1
ASSRDWNGQF
>15|TRBV16|TRBJ1-2
ASSPIPVVRKTYGYT
>14|TRBV27|TRBJ2-3
ASSPLAGWGTDTQY
>12|TRBV7-9|TRBJ2-3
ASSFGRSTDTQY
>13|TRBV20-1|TRBJ2-1
SARLAGGPYNEQF
>15|TRBV7-2|TRBJ1-2
ASSLASRDGKTYGYT
>13|TRBV6-1|TRBJ2-1
ASSELSSGMDEQF
>13|TRBV11-2|TRBJ2-1
ASSLGRVTYNEQF
>15|TRBV4-3|TRBJ1-2
ASSQLGGRRKTYGYT
>13|TRBV11-3|TRBJ2-3
ASSLGGEQTDTQY
>12|TRBV6-2/TRBV6-3|TRBJ2-5
ASSRTGTLGTQY
>11|TRBV12-3/TRBV12-4|TRBJ1-5
ASVDRRYQPQH
>11|TRBV20-1|TRBJ2-3
SAGTGSTDTQY
>11|TRBV6-5|TRBJ2-3
ASITESTDTQY
>13|TRBV20-1|TRBJ2-1
SARETLAANNEQF
>15|TRBV25-1|TRBJ1-2
ASSACQELGKAYGYT
>15|TRBV10-3|TRBJ2-1
AISESRASGDNNEQF
>13|TRBV12-3/TRBV12-4|TRBJ2-1
ASSQSGGAYNEQF
>13|TRBV28|TRBJ1-3
ASRWGRLLGNTIY